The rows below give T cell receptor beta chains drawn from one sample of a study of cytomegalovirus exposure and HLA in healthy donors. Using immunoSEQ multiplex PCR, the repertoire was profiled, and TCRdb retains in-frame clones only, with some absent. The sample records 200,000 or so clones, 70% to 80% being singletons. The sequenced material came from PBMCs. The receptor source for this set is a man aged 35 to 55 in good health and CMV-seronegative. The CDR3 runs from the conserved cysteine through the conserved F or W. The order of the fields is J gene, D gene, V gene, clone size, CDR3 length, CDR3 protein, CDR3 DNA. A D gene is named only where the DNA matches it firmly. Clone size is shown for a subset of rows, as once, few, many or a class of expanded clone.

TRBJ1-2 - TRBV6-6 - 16 CASSYLGRVQGDGYTF TGTGCCAGCAGTTACCTTGGCCGAGTACAGGGAGATGGCTACACCTTC
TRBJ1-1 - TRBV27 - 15 CASSSTWAVNTEAFF TGTGCCAGCAGTTCCACTTGGGCAGTGAACACTGAAGCTTTCTTT
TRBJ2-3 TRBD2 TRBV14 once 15 CASRDGGISTDTQYF TGTGCCAGCAGAGACGGGGGGATAAGCACAGATACGCAGTATTTT
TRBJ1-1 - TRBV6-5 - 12 CAVGGTNTEAFF TGTGCCGTCGGGGGGACGAACACTGAAGCTTTCTTT
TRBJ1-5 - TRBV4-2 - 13 CASSQDNQQPQHF TGTGCCAGCAGCCAAGATAATCAGCAGCCCCAGCATTTT
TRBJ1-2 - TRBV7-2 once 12 CASSLGLYGYTF TGTGCCAGCAGCTTAGGTCTATATGGCTACACCTTC
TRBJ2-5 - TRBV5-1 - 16 CASSLVARPGQETQYF TGCGCCAGCAGCTTGGTGGCCCGGCCGGGCCAAGAGACCCAGTACTTC
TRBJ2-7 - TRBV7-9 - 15 CASSPGAGRIYEQYF TGTGCCAGCAGCCCCGGCGCAGGGAGGATTTACGAGCAGTACTTC
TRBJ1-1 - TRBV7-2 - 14 CASTLARANTEAFF TGTGCCAGCACCCTAGCCAGGGCGAACACTGAAGCTTTCTTT
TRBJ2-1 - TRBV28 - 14 CASSSHRDLNEQFF TGTGCCAGCAGTTCCCATCGGGACTTAAATGAGCAGTTCTTC
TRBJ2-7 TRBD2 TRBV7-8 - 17 CASRVMASGPSSNEQYF TGTGCCAGCAGGGTCATGGCTAGCGGACCTTCTTCCAACGAGCAGTACTTC
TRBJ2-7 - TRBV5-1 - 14 CASSPRRDSYEQYF TGCGCCAGCAGCCCCCGGCGGGACAGCTACGAGCAGTACTTC
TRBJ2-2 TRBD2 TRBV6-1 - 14 CASRTLAGIGELFF TGTGCCAGCAGGACGCTAGCGGGGATCGGGGAGCTGTTTTTT
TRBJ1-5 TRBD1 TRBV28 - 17 CASSLKAGTGGSGAQHF TGTGCCAGCAGTCTCAAGGCCGGGACAGGGGGCTCTGGGGCCCAGCATTTT